This T cell receptor beta chain was sequenced for a study of fetal regulatory T cell absence and autoimmunity. Study observations and caveats: Oligoclonal TCR enrichment in pancreas over cord blood reached over 85-fold for some clones. TRB gene family usage was broadly similar in cord blood and pancreas. In IPEX, the enrichment was taken to support antigen-driven autoimmunity before birth.

The assay was run at survey level. Using immunoSEQ multiplex PCR, the repertoire was profiled, and TCRdb retains in-frame clones only, with some absent. In the table there are around 100,000 clones, about three quarters of which are singletons. A word on this clone: Its cognate antigen is unknown.

V was clipped by 1 base and J by 4 bases; unmatched bases: 10. The CDR3 consists of 19 residues. Germline loops: CDR1 LGHNA, CDR2 YSLEER. Material: pancreas tissue. The TCR comes from a male donor with IPEX syndrome. This chain connects TRBV4-3 to TRBJ2-6; TRBD2 aligns across 10 bases. CDR3 residues: CASSQVASGGSRGANVLTF. CDR3 nucleotide sequence: TGCGCCAGCAGCCAAGTGGCTAGCGGGGGAAGTAGGGGGGCCAACGTCCTGACTTTC.